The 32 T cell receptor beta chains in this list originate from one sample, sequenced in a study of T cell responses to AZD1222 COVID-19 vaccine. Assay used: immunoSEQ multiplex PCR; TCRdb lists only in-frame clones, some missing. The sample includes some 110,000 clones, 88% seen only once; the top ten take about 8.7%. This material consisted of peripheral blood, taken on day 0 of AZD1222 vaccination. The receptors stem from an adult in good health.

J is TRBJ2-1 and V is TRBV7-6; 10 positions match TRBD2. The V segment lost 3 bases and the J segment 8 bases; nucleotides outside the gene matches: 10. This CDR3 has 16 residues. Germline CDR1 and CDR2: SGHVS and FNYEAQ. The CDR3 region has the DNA TGTGCCAGCAGCTTTTTAGCGGGAGGAGATATGGATGAGCAGTTCTTC. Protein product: CASSFLAGGDMDEQFF.

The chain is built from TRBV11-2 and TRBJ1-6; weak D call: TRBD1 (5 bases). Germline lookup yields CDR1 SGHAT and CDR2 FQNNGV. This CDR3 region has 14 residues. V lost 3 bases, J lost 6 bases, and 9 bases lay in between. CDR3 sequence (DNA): TGTGCCAGCAGCTTCCCAGGGAGTAATTCACCCCTCCACTTT. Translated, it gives CASSFPGSNSPLHF.

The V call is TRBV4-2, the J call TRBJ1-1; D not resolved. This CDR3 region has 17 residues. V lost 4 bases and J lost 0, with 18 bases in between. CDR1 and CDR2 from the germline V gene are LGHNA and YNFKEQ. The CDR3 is CASSPDALRLMNTEAFF. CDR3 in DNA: TGTGCCAGCAGCCCAGACGCCCTCCGCCTCATGAACACTGAAGCTTTCTTT.

The DNA for the CDR3 is TGTGCCAGCAGTCGTACAGGGGTGAGCGCCGGGGAGCTGTTTTTT. Its translation: CASSRTGVSAGELFF. The genes are TRBV28 and TRBJ2-2; TRBD1 agrees at 7 bases. Germline V lookup: CDR1 MDHEN, CDR2 SYDVKM. V shed 5 bases and J 6 bases; nucleotides not matched to a gene: 9. The CDR3 has 15 residues.

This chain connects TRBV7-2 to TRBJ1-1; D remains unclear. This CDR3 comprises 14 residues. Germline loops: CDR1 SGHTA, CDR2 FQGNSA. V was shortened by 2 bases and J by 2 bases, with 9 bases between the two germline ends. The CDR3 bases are TGTGCCAGCAGCTTACAGTTATTCAACACTGAAGCTTTCTTT. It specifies CASSLQLFNTEAFF. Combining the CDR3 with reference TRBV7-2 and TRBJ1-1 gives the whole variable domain GAGVSQSPSNKVTEKGKDVELRCDPISGHTALYWYRQSLGQGLEFLIYFQGNSAPDKSGLPSDRFSAERTGGSVSTLTIQRTQQEDSAVYLCASSLQLFNTEAFFGQGTRLTVV.

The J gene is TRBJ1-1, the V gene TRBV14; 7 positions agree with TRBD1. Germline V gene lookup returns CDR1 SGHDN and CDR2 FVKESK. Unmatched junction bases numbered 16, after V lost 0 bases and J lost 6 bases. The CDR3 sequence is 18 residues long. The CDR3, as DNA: TGTGCCAGCAGCCAAGATAGGAGGTCAGGGGGTTTCGGCGCTGAAGCTTTCTTT. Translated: CASSQDRRSGGFGAEAFF.

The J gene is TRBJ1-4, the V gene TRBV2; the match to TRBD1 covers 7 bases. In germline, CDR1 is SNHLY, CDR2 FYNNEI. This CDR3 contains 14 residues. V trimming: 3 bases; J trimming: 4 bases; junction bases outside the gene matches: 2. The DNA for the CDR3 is TGTGCCAGCAGTGAGGGACAGCTTAATGAAAAACTGTTTTTT. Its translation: CASSEGQLNEKLFF. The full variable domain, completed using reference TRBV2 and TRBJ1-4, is EPEVTQTPSHQVTQMGQEVILRCVPISNHLYFYWYRQILGQKVEFLVSFYNNEISEKSEIFDDQFSVERPDGSNFTLKIRSTKLEDSAMYFCASSEGQLNEKLFFGSGTQLSVL.

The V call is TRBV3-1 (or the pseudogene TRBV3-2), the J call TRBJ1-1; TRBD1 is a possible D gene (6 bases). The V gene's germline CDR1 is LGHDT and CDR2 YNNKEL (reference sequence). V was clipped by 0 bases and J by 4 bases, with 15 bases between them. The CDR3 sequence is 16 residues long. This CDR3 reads CASSQDGGAGSTEAFF. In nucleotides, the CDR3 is TGTGCCAGCAGCCAAGATGGGGGGGCCGGGTCCACTGAAGCTTTCTTT.

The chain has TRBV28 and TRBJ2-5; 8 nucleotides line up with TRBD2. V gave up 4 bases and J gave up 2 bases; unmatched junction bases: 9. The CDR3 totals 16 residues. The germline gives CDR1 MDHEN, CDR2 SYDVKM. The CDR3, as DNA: TGTGCCAGCAGTTCCCCCCGCGGGAGGAGTCAAGAGACCCAGTACTTC. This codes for CASSSPRGRSQETQYF.

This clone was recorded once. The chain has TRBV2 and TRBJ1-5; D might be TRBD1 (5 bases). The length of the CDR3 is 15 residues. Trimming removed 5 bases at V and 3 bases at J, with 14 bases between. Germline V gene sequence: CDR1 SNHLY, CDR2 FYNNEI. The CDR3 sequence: CASSRLGVDNQPQHF. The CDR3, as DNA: TGTGCCAGCAGTAGGCTAGGGGTAGACAATCAGCCCCAGCATTTT.

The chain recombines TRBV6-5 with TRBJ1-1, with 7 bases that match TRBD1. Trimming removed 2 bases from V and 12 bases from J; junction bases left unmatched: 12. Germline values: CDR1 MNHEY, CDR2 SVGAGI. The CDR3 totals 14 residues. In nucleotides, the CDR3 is TGTGCCAGCAGTTACGGCGAAAGGACAGGTATAACTTTCTTT. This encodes CASSYGERTGITFF.

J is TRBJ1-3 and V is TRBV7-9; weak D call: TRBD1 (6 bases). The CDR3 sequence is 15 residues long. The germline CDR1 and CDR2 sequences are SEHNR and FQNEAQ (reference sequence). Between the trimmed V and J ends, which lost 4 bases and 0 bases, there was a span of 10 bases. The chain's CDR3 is CASSYTGISGNTIYF. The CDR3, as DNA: TGTGCCAGCAGCTATACAGGGATCTCTGGAAACACCATATATTTT. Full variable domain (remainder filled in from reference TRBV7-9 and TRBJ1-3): DTGVSQNPRHKITKRGQNVTFRCDPISEHNRLYWYRQTLGQGPEFLTYFQNEAQLEKSRLLSDRFSAERPKGSFSTLEIQRTEQGDSAMYLCASSYTGISGNTIYFGEGSWLTVV.

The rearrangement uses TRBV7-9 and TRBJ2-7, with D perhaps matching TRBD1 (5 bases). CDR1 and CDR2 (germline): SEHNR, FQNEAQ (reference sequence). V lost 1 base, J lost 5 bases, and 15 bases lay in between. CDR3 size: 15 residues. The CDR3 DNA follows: TGTGCCAGCAGCTTAGTATCCCTGGTAGGGGACGAGCAGTACTTC. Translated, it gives CASSLVSLVGDEQYF. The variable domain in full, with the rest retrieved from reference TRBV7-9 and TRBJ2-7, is DTGVSQNPRHKITKRGQNVTFRCDPISEHNRLYWYRQTLGQGPEFLTYFQNEAQLEKSRLLSDRFSAERPKGSFSTLEIQRTEQGDSAMYLCASSLVSLVGDEQYFGPGTRLTVT.

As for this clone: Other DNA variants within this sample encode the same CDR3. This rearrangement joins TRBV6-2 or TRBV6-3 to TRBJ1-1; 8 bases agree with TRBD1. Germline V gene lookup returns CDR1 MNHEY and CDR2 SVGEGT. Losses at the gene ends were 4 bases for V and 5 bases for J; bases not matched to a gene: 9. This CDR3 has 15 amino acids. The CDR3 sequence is CASSSRTGSNTEAFF. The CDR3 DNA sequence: TGTGCCAGCAGTTCCCGGACAGGGTCTAATACTGAAGCTTTCTTT.

The CDR3 region is CASRPGGPYNEQFF. The CDR3 nucleotides read TGTGCCAGCCGCCCGGGGGGCCCCTACAATGAGCAGTTCTTC. The gene calls are TRBV2 and TRBJ2-1, with TRBD2 as a possible D gene (7 bases). Germline loops: CDR1 SNHLY, CDR2 FYNNEI. V gave up 8 bases and J gave up 2 bases, with 13 bases separating them. This CDR3 has 14 residues.

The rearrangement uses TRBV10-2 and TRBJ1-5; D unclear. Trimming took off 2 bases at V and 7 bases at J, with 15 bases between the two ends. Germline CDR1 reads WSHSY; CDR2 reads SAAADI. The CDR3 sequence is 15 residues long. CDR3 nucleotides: TGCGCCAGCAGTGAGCTAGGAACGCCGGGGCAGCCCCAGCATTTT. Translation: CASSELGTPGQPQHF.

For the CDR3, the DNA is TGTGCCAGTAGTCAACAGGGTAAATGGCGCGCAGATACGCAGTATTTT. Translating gives CASSQQGKWRADTQYF. The chain has TRBV19 and TRBJ2-3, with D tentatively TRBD1 (6 bases). Trimming pared 5 bases from V and 4 bases from J, leaving 19 bases between. CDR1 LNHDA and CDR2 SQIVND come from the germline V gene (reference sequence). The CDR3 spans 16 residues.

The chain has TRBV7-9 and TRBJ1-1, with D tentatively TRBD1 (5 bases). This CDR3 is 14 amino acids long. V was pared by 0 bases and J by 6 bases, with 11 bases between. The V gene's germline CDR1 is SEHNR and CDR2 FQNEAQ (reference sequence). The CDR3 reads CASSLAPDNPEAFF. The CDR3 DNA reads TGTGCCAGCAGCTTAGCGCCGGACAACCCTGAAGCTTTCTTT.

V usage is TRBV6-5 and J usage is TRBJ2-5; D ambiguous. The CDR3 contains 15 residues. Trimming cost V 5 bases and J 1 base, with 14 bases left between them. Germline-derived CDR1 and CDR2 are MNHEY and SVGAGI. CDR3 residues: CASSQPRRTQETQYF. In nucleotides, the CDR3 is TGTGCCAGCAGTCAACCCCGCAGGACCCAAGAGACCCAGTACTTC.

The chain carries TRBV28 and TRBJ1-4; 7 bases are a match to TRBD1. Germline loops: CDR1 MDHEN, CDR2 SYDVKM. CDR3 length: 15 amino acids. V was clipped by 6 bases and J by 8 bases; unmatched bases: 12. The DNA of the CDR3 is TGTGCCAGCAGCCCCTACAGGGGCTATTACGAAAAACTGTTTTTT. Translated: CASSPYRGYYEKLFF.

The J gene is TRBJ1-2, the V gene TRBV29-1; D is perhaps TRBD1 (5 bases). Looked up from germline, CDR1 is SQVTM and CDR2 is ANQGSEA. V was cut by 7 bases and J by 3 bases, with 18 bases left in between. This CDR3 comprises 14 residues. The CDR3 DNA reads TGCAGCGCACAGACAGTTTCGAGTGACTATGGCTACACCTTC. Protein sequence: CSAQTVSSDYGYTF.

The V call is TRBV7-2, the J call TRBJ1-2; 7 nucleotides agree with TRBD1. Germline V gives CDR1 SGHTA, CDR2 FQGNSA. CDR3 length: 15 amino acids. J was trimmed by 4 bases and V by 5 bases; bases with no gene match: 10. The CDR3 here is CASSLGPGQSYGYTF. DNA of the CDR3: TGTGCCAGCAGCCTAGGCCCGGGACAGAGCTATGGCTACACCTTC. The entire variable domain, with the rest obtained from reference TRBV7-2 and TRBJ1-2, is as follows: GAGVSQSPSNKVTEKGKDVELRCDPISGHTALYWYRQSLGQGLEFLIYFQGNSAPDKSGLPSDRFSAERTGGSVSTLTIQRTQQEDSAVYLCASSLGPGQSYGYTFGSGTRLTVV.

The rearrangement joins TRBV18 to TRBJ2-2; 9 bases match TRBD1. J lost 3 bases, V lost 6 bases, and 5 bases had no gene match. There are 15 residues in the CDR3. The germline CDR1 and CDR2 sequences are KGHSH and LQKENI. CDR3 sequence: CASSPRQGDTGELFF. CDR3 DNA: TGTGCCAGCTCTCCCCGACAGGGGGACACCGGGGAGCTGTTTTTT. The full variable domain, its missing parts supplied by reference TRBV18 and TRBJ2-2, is NAGVMQNPRHLVRRRGQEARLRCSPMKGHSHVYWYRQLPEEGLKFMVYLQKENIIDESGMPKERFSAEFPKEGPSILRIQQVVRGDSAAYFCASSPRQGDTGELFFGEGSRLTVL.

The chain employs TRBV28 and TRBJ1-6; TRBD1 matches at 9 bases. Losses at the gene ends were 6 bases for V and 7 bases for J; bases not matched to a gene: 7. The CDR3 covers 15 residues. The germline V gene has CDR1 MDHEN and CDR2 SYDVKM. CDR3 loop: CASRKGQGPNSPLHF. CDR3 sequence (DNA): TGTGCCAGCAGAAAAGGACAGGGGCCGAATTCACCCCTCCACTTT.

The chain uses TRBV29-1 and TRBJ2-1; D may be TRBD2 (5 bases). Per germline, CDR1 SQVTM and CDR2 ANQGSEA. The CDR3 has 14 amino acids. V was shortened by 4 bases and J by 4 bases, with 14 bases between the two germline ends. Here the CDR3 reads CSVVGGQFYNEQFF. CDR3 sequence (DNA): TGCAGCGTTGTCGGCGGGCAGTTTTACAATGAGCAGTTCTTC.

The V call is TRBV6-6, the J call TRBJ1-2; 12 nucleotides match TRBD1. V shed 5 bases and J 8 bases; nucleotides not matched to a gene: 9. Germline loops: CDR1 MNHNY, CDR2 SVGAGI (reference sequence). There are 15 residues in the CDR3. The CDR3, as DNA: TGTGCCAGCAGTCTTCCGGGACAGGGGGCGGAGGGCTACACCTTC. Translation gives CASSLPGQGAEGYTF.

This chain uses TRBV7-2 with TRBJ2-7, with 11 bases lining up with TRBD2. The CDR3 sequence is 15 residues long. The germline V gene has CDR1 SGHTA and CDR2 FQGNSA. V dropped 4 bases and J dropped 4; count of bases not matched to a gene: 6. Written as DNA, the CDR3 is TGTGCCAGCAGCTCTACTAGCGGGGGTGGATACGAGCAGTACTTC. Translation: CASSSTSGGGYEQYF.

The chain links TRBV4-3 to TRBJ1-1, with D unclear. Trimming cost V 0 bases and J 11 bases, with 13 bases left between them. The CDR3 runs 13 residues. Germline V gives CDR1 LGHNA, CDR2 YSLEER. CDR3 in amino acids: CASSQEGLGSAFF. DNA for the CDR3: TGCGCCAGCAGCCAAGAGGGTCTCGGGAGCGCTTTCTTT.

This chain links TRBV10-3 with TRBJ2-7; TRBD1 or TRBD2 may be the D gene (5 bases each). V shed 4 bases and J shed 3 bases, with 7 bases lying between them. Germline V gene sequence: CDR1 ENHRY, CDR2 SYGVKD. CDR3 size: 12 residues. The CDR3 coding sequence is TGTGCCATCAGTGGGGACCTCTACGAGCAGTACTTC. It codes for CAISGDLYEQYF.

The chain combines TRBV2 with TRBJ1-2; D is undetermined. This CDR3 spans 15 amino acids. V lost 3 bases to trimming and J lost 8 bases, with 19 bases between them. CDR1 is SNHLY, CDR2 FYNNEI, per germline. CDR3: CASSDRTIRVGGYTF. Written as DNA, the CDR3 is TGTGCCAGCAGTGACCGTACTATACGAGTTGGCGGCTACACCTTC.

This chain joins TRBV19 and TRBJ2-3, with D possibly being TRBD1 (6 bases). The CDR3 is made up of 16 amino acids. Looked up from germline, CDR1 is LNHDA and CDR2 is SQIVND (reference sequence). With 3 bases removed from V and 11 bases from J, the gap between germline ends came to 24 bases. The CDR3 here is CASSIQGLGTGWGQYF. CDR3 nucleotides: TGTGCCAGTAGTATCCAGGGGCTGGGGACCGGTTGGGGGCAGTATTTT.

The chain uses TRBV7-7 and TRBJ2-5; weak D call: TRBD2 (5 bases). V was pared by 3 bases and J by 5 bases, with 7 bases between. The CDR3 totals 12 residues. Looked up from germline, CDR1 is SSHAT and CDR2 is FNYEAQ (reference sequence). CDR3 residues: CASSFGGETQYF. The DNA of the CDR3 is TGTGCCAGCAGCTTCGGCGGGGAGACCCAGTACTTC. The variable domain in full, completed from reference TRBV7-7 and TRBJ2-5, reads GAGVSQSPRYKVTKRGQDVTLRCDPISSHATLYWYQQALGQGPEFLTYFNYEAQPDKSGLPSDRFSAERPEGSISTLTIQRTEQRDSAMYRCASSFGGETQYFGPGTRLLVL.